In this sample, the clone carrying this TCR beta chain turned up a few times. The sample belongs to a study of T-cell memory formation after mild COVID-19. The CDR3 consists of 15 residues. V lost 4 bases and J 2 bases, leaving 12 bases between the germline ends. Germline V gene lookup returns CDR1 KGHDR and CDR2 SFDVKD. TCRdb independently ran MiXCR on the 5' RACE reads; one entry per CDR3 protein. Here the sample spans roughly 350,000 distinct CDR3 sequences, around 28% being singletons. Sequencing was done on a sample of PBMCs or a T cell subset sorted from them (not recorded which). The chain carries TRBV24-1 and TRBJ2-3; perhaps TRBD2 as D (6 bases). The source is an adult woman who had mild COVID-19 (a few samples of this study predate the infection). Cell type and time point are not known. CDR3 amino acids: CATSEISGLTDTQYF. DNA of the CDR3: TGTGCCACCAGTGAGATTAGCGGACTCACAGATACGCAGTATTTT.